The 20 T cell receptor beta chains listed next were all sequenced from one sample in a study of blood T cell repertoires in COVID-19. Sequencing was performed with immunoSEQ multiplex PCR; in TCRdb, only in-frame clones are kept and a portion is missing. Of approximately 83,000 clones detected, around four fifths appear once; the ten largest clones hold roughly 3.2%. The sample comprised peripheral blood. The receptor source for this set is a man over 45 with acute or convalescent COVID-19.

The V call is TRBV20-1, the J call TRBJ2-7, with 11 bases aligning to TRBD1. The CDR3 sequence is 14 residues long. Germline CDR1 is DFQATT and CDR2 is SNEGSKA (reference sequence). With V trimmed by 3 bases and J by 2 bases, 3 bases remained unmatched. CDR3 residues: CSASKGQGAYEQYF. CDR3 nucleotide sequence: TGCAGTGCTAGTAAGGGACAGGGGGCCTACGAGCAGTACTTC.

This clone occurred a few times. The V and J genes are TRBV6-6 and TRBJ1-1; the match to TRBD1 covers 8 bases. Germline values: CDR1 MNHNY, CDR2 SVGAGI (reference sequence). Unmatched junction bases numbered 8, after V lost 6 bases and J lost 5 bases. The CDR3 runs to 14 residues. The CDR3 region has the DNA TGTGCCAGCAGCGTGCAGGGGGCGGATACTGAAGCTTTCTTT. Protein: CASSVQGADTEAFF.

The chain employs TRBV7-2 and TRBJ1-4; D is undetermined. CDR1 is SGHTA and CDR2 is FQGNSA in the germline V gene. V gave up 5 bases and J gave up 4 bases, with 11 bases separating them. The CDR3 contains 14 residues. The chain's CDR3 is CASSPGSNNEKLFF. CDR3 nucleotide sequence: TGTGCCAGCAGCCCGGGGTCCAATAATGAAAAACTGTTTTTT. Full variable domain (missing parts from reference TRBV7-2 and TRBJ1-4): GAGVSQSPSNKVTEKGKDVELRCDPISGHTALYWYRQSLGQGLEFLIYFQGNSAPDKSGLPSDRFSAERTGGSVSTLTIQRTQQEDSAVYLCASSPGSNNEKLFFGSGTQLSVL.

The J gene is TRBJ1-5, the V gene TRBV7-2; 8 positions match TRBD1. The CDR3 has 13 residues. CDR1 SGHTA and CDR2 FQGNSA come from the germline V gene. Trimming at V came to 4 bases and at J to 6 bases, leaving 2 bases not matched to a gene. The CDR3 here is CASSSQGGQPQHF. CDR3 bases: TGTGCCAGCAGCTCACAGGGGGGTCAGCCCCAGCATTTT.

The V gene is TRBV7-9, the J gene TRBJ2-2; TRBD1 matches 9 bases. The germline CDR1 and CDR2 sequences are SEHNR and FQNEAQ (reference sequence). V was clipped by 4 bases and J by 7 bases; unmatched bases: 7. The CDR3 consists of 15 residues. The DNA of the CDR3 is TGTGCCAGCAGCTCGGACAGGGGAGGTGACGGGGAGCTGTTTTTT. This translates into CASSSDRGGDGELFF.

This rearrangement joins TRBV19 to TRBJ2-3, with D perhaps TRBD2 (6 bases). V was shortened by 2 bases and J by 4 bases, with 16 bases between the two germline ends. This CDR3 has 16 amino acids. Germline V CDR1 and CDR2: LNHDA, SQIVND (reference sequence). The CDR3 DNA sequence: TGTGCCAGTAGTATATACCTAGCGCTAAACTCAGATACGCAGTATTTT. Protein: CASSIYLALNSDTQYF.

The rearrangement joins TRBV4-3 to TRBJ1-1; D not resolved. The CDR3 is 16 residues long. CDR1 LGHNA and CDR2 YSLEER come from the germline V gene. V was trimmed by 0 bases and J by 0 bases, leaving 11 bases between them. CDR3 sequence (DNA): TGCGCCAGCAGCCAAGATCTAGCAGCAATGAACACTGAAGCTTTCTTT. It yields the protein CASSQDLAAMNTEAFF.

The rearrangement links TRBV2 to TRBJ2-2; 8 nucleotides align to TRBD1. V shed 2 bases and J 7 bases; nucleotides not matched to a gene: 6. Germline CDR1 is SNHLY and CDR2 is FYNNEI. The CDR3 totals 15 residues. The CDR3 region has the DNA TGTGCCAGCAGTGAACAAGGACAGGGTCACGGGGAGCTGTTTTTT. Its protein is CASSEQGQGHGELFF.

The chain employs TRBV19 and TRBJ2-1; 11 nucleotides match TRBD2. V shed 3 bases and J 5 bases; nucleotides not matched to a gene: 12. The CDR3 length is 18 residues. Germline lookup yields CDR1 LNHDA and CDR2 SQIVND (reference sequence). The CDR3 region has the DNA TGTGCCAGTAGTATTGGGACTAGCGGCCCTGGGGGGGACAATGAGCAGTTCTTC. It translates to CASSIGTSGPGGDNEQFF.

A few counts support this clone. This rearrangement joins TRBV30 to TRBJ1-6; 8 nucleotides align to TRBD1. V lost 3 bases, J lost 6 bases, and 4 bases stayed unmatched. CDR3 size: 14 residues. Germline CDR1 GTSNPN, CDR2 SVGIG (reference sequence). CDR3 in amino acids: CAWRAGQANSPLHF. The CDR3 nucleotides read TGTGCCTGGAGAGCGGGACAGGCTAATTCACCCCTCCACTTT. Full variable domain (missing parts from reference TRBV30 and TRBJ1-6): SQTIHQWPATLVQPVGSPLSLECTVEGTSNPNLYWYRQAAGRGLQLLFYSVGIGQISSEVPQNLSASRPQDRQFILSSKKLLLSDSGFYLCAWRAGQANSPLHFGNGTRLTVT.

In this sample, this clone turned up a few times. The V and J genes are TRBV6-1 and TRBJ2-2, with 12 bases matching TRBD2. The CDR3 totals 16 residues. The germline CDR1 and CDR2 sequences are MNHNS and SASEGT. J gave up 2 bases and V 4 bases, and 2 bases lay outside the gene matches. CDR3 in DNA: TGTGCCAGCAGTGGGGGACTAGCGGGTAACACCGGGGAGCTGTTTTTT. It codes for CASSGGLAGNTGELFF.

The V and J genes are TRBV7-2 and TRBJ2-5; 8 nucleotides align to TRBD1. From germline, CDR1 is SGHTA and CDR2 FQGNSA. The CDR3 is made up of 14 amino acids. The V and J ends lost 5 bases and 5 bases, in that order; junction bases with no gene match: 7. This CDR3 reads CASSIQGAGETQYF. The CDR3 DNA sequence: TGTGCCAGCAGCATCCAGGGGGCAGGGGAGACCCAGTACTTC.

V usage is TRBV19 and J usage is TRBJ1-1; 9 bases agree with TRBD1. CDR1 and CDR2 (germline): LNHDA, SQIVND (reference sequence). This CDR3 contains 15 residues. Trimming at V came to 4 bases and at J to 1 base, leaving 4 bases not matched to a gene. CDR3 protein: CASSTQGAANTEAFF. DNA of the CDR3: TGTGCCAGTAGTACACAGGGGGCGGCGAACACTGAAGCTTTCTTT.

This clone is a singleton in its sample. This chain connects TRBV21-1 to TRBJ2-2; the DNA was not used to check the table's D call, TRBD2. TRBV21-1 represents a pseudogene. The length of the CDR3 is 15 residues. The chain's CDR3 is CASSKVNGSTGELFF. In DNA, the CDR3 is TGTGCCAGCAGCAAAGTGAACGGGAGTACCGGGGAGCTGTTTTTT.

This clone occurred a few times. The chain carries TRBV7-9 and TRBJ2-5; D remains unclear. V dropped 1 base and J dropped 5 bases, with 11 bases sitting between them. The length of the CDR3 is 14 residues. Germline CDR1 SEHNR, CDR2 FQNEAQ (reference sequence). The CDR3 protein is CASSLGQEPETQYF. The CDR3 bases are TGTGCCAGCAGCTTAGGGCAGGAACCCGAGACCCAGTACTTC.

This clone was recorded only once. CDR3 amino acids: CASIPGQGIRETQYF. The CDR3, as DNA: TGTGCCAGCATCCCGGGACAGGGGATCAGGGAGACCCAGTACTTC. V and J are TRBV6-5 and TRBJ2-5, with 10 nucleotides matching TRBD1. V dropped 7 bases and J dropped 5; count of bases not matched to a gene: 10. CDR3 length equals 15 residues. Germline-derived CDR1 and CDR2 are MNHEY and SVGAGI.

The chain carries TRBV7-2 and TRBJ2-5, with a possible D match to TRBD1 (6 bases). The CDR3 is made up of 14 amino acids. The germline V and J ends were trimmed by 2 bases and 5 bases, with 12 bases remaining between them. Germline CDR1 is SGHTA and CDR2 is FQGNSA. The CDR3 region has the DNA TGTGCCAGCAGCTTACAGGCAGGGGCGGAGACCCAGTACTTC. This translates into CASSLQAGAETQYF. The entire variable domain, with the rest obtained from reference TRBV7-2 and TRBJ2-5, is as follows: GAGVSQSPSNKVTEKGKDVELRCDPISGHTALYWYRQSLGQGLEFLIYFQGNSAPDKSGLPSDRFSAERTGGSVSTLTIQRTQQEDSAVYLCASSLQAGAETQYFGPGTRLLVL.

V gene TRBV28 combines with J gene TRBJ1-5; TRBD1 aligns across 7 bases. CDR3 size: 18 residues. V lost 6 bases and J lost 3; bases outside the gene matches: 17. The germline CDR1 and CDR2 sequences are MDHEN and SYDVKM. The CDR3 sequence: CASSPLQGSGSYNQPQHF. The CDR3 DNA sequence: TGTGCCAGCAGCCCCCTACAGGGGAGTGGGTCATACAATCAGCCCCAGCATTTT.

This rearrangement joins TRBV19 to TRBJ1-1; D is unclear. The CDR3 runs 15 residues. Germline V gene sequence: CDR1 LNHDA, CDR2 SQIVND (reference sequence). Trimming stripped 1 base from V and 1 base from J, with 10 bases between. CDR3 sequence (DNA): TGTGCCAGTAGTATAGGGACGAGGGCGAACACTGAAGCTTTCTTT. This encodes CASSIGTRANTEAFF.

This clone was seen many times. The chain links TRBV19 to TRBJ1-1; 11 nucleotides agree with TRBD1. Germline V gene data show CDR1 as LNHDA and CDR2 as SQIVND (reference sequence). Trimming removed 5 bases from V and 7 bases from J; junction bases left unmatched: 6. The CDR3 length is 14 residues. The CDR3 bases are TGTGCCAGTAGTCTTAGGACAGGGGGCCATGAAGCTTTCTTT. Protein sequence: CASSLRTGGHEAFF.